This T cell receptor (beta chain) stems from a study of T cells after yellow fever vaccination. Study details: The fractions with low cell numbers were processed using SMART-Seq v4 Ultra Low Input.

Template switching by 5'RACE produced TCR cDNA, adding a universal primer site and UMIs. TCRdb recomputed calls from the 5' RACE reads with MiXCR, one row per CDR3 protein. The sample carries under 250,000 distinct CDR3 sequences, less than 9% recorded once. This clonotype was seen a few times. The target antigen is unknown. At one end the junction does not follow the germline gene, possibly because of a read error. Study findings and constraints: Peaking faster, on day 5 versus 15, the secondary response was nonetheless weaker. Subsequent to the booster, the majority of primary-vaccination clones reappeared (96% CD4, 85% to 90% CD8).

The CDR3 runs 10 residues. Germline loops: CDR1 DFQATT, CDR2 SNEGSKA (reference sequence). This receptor was identified in a man aged 25-45 years who received the YFV17D yellow fever vaccine. J is TRBJ1-1 and V is TRBV20-1; TRBD1 agrees at 8 bases. The sequencing here drew on CD4+ T cells sorted from PBMCs, taken 15 days after the yellow fever booster vaccination. The CDR3 DNA reads as TGCAGTGCTAGAGATAAGGGACAGGTCTTT. Protein product: CSARDKGQVF.